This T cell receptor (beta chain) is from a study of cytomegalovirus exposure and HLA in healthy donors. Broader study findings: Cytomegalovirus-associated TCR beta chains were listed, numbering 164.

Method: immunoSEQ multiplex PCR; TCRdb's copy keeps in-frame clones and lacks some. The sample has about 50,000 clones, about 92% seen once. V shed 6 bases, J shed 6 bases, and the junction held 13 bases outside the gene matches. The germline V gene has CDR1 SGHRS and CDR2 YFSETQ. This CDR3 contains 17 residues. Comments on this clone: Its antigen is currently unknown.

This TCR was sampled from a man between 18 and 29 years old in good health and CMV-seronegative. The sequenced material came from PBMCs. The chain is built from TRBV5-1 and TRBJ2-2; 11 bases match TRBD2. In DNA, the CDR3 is TGCGCCAGCACTATGGGGCATAGCGGGAGGGCCGCCGGGGAGCTGTTTTTT. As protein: CASTMGHSGRAAGELFF.